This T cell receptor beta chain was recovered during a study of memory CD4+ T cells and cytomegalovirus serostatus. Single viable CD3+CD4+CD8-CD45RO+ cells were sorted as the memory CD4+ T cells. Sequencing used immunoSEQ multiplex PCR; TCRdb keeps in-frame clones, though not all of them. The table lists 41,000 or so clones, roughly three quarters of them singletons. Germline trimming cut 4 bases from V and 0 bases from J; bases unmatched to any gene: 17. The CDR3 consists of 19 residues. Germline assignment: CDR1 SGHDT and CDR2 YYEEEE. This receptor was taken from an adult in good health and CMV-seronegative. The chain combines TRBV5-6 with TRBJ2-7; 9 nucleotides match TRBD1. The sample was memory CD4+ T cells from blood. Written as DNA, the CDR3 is TGTGCCAGCAGCCTTTTCCTACCCATGGGACAGGGACCCTCCTACGAGCAGTACTTC. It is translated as CASSLFLPMGQGPSYEQYF.